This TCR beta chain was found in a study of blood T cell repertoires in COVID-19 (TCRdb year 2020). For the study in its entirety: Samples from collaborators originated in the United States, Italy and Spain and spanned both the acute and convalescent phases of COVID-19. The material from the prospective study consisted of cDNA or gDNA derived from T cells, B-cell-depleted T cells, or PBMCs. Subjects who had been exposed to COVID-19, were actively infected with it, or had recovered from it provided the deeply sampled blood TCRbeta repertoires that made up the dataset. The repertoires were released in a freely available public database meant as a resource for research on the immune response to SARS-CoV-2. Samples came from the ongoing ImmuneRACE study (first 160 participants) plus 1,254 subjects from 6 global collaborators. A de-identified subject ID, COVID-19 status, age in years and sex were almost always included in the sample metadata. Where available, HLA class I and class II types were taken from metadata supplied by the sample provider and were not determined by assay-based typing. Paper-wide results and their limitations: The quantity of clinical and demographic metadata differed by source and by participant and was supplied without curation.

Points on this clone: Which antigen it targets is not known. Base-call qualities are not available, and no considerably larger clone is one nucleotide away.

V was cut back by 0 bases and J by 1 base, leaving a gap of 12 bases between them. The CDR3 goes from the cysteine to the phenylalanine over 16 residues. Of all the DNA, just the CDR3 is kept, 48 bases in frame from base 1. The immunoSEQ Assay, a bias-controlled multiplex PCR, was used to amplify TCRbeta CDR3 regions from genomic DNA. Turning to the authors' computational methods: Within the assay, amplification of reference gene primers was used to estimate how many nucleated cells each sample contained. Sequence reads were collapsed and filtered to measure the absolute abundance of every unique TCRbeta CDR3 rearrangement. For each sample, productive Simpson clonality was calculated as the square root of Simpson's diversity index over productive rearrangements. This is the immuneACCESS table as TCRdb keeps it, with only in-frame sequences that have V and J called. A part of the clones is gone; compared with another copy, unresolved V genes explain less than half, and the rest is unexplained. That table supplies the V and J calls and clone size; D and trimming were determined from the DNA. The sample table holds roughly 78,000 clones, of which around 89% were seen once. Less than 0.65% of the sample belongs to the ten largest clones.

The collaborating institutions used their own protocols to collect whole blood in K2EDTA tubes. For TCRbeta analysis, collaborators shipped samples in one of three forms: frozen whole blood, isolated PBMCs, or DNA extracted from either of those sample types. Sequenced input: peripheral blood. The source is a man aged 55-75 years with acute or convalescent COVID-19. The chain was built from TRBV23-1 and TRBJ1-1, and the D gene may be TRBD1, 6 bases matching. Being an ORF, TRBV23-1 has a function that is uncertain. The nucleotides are TGCGCCAGCAGTCAATCAGGGGGTTACACGAACACTGAAGCTTTCTTT. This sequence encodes CASSQSGGYTNTEAFF.